The clone carrying this T cell receptor (beta chain) was found many times. This specimen comes from a study of naive and memory T cell subsets. Cells stained for CD3, CD4, CD8, CD45RA, CD27 and viability were sorted into four CD45RA/CD27 subsets. The beta constant-region primer was an equimolar mix of two oligonucleotides covering TRBC1 and TRBC2. TCRdb used MiXCR to reprocess the UMI-ligation and nested PCR reads, holding one entry per CDR3 protein. This sample has some 83,000 distinct CDR3 sequences; over 10% occur once, and the top ten carry roughly 0.9%. In germline, CDR1 is LNHDA, CDR2 SQIVND (reference sequence). This CDR3 is 17 amino acids long. With 3 bases removed from V and 10 bases from J, the gap between germline ends came to 25 bases.

Sequenced: central memory CD4+ T cells from blood. This clonotype originated in a human donor in good health. This chain uses TRBV19 with TRBJ2-1; possibly TRBD2 for D (6 bases). DNA for the CDR3: TGTGCCAGTAGTATCAAAGGGCAGCGGGCGGTTGAATACGAGCAGTTCTTC. It translates to CASSIKGQRAVEYEQFF.